This T cell receptor beta chain appears in the sequencing data of a study of blood T cell repertoires in COVID-19 (dated by TCRdb to about 2020). Broadly, across the study: Samples covering the acute and convalescent phases of COVID-19 were provided by collaborators in the United States, Italy and Spain. A de-identified subject ID, COVID-19 status, age in years and sex were almost always included in the sample metadata. The prospective study material was composed of cDNA or gDNA derived from T cells, B-cell-depleted T cells, or PBMCs. The samples were drawn from the first 160 participants of the ongoing ImmuneRACE study and from roughly 1,300 subjects provided by 6 global collaborators. The repertoires were released in a freely available public database intended as a resource for research on the immune response to SARS-CoV-2. Where available, HLA class I and class II types were obtained from metadata supplied by the sample provider rather than from assay-based typing. Deeply sampled blood TCRbeta repertoires from subjects exposed to, actively infected with, or recovered from COVID-19 were included in the dataset.

Study-wide conclusions, independent of this receptor: Clinical and demographic metadata were provided uncurated, with the amount varying by source and participant.

The collaborating institutions used their own protocols to collect whole blood in K2EDTA tubes. For TCRbeta analysis, collaborators shipped samples as frozen whole blood, isolated PBMCs, or DNA extracted from either of those sample types. The immunoSEQ Assay, a bias-controlled multiplex PCR, was used to amplify TCRbeta CDR3 regions from genomic DNA. In the original analysis: Within the assay, amplification of reference gene primers was used to estimate how many nucleated cells each sample contained. Sequence reads were collapsed and filtered to measure the absolute abundance of every unique TCRbeta CDR3 rearrangement. For each sample, productive Simpson clonality was calculated by taking the square root of Simpson's diversity index across productive rearrangements. In its TCRdb copy, this immuneACCESS table keeps in-frame sequences only and misses some clones. Where compared with another copy, unresolved V genes explain less than half of these, and the others have no known cause. The V and J calls and clone size come from that table; D and trimming were worked out from the DNA. In this sample the table shows 100,000 to 150,000 clones, around four fifths of which occur a single time. The biggest ten clones account for about 6% of the sample.

Of note for this clone: Its antigen is not yet known. Qualities for individual bases were not recorded, and no much larger clone is one base off.

This receptor was obtained from a man older than 75 with active or convalescent COVID-19. The sample consisted of peripheral blood.

The CDR3 protein: CASSQEDSPDTQYF. The base sequence is TGCGCCAGCAGCCAAGAGGACAGTCCAGATACGCAGTATTTT. The chain joins TRBV4-3 to TRBJ2-3; the D gene is possibly TRBD1, with 6 bases matching. Sequences LGHNA (CDR1) and YSLEER (CDR2) are obtained from the germline V gene. The CDR3, cysteine through phenylalanine, is 14 amino acids long. The sequence is cut down to CDR3 DNA, 42 bases in frame from base 1. V sheds 0 bases and J sheds 4 bases, leaving 8 bases between their ends.